This T cell receptor (beta chain) was captured by sequencing in a study of T cells in tuberculosis. Trimming took 5 bases from V and 6 from J; bases not matched to a gene: 3. The germline CDR1 and CDR2 sequences are MNHEY and SMNVEV (reference sequence). This CDR3 comprises 14 residues. TCRdb's copy holds only in-frame clones and misses some; the assay was immunoSEQ multiplex PCR. The top ten clones hold about 13% of a sample with around 60,000 clones, 81% of them seen once. General study findings and limits: T cells binding CD1B-GMM tetramer weakly possibly escaped the sort.

Sorting used thawed, overnight-rested PBMC stained with anti-CD3, a viability dye and GMM-loaded CD1B tetramer. CD1B tetramers were loaded with Rhodococcus equi-derived C32 glucose monomycolate. About 94,000 tetramer-negative cells were sorted from each donor. The receptor was derived from an adult woman with latent tuberculosis. The gene calls are TRBV27 and TRBJ2-1; 11 nucleotides match TRBD2. The sequenced sample was CD1b-GMM tetramer-negative cells sorted from PBMCs. The CDR3 region has the DNA TGTGCCAGCAGTGCCGGGACTAGCGGCAATGAGCAGTTCTTC. Its protein is CASSAGTSGNEQFF.